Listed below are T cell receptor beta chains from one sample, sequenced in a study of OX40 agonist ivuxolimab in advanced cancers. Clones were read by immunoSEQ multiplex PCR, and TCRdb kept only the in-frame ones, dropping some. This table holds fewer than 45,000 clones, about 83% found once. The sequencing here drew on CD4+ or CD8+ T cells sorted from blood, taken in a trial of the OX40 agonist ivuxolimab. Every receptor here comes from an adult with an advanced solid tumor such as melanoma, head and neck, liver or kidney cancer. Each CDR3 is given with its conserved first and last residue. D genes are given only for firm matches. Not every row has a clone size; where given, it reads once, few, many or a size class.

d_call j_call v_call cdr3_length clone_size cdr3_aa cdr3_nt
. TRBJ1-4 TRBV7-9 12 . CASSLTLEKLFF TGTGCCAGCAGCTTAACACTTGAGAAACTGTTTTTT
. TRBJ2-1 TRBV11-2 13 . CASSPGVANEQFF TGTGCCAGCAGCCCAGGGGTAGCGAATGAGCAGTTCTTC
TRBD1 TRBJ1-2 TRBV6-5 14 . CASSSYRGSYGYTF TGTGCCAGCAGTTCCTACAGGGGGAGCTATGGCTACACCTTC
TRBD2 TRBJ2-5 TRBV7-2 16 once CASSLWASGAQETQYF TGTGCCAGCAGCTTATGGGCTAGCGGGGCCCAAGAGACCCAGTACTTC
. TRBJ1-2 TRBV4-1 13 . CASSTGMMAGYTF TGCGCCAGCAGTACGGGGATGATGGCTGGCTACACCTTC
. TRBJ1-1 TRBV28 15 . CASSSPRGERTKAFF TGTGCCAGCAGTTCCCCTCGTGGGGAGAGAACTAAAGCTTTCTTT
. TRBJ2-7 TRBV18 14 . CASSPPSGHYEQYF TGTGCCAGCTCACCACCGTCGGGGCATTACGAGCAGTACTTC
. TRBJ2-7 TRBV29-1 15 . CSVVNKRENFYEQYF TGCAGCGTTGTGAATAAACGGGAAAACTTCTACGAGCAGTACTTC
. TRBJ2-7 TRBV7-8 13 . CASSSLADYEQYF TGTGCCAGCAGCTCTCTAGCCGACTACGAGCAGTACTTC
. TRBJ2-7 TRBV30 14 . CAWSPPQGNDEQYF TGTGCCTGGAGTCCACCCCAGGGGAACGACGAGCAGTACTTC
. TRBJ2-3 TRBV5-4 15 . CASSFPEGDTDTQYF TGTGCCAGCAGCTTTCCGGAGGGGGACACAGATACGCAGTATTTT
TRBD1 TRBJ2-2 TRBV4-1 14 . CANFGTVNTGELFF TGCGCGAATTTCGGGACAGTGAACACCGGGGAGCTGTTTTTT
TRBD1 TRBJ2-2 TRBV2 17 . CASRPDRGQSVTGELFF TGTGCCAGCAGGCCGGACAGGGGGCAATCGGTCACCGGGGAGCTGTTTTTT
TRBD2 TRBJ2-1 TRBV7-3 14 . CASSLAGGPNEQFF TGTGCCAGCAGCTTAGCGGGAGGGCCGAATGAGCAGTTCTTC
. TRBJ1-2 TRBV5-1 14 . CASSPSSGSYGYTF TGCGCCAGCAGCCCCTCGTCGGGGAGCTATGGCTACACCTTC
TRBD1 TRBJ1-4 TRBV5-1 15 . CASSSTGTGHEKLFF TGCGCCAGCAGCTCCACCGGGACAGGGCATGAAAAACTGTTTTTT
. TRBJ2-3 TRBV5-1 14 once CASSLVVQKDTQYF TGCGCCAGCAGCTTGGTAGTCCAGAAAGATACGCAGTATTTT
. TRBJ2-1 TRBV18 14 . CASSPNKDIDEQFF TGTGCCAGCTCACCCAATAAAGACATCGATGAGCAGTTCTTC
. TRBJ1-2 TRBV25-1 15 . CASSEGGRASYGYTF TGTGCCAGCAGTGAGGGAGGCAGGGCCTCCTATGGCTACACCTTC
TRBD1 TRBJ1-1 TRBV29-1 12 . CSVTTGMGEAFF TGCAGCGTTACGACAGGGATGGGGGAAGCTTTCTTT
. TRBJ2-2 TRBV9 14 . CASSVKTLPGELFF TGTGCCAGCAGCGTAAAGACCCTACCCGGGGAGCTGTTTTTT
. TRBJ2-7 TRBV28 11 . CASSASYEQYF TGTGCCAGCAGCGCCTCCTACGAGCAGTACTTC
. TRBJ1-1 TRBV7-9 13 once CASRQQGNTEAFF TGTGCCAGCAGACAACAGGGGAACACTGAAGCTTTCTTT
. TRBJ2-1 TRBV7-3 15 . CASSLIQGGPNEQFF TGTGCCAGCAGCTTAATTCAGGGCGGGCCCAATGAGCAGTTCTTC
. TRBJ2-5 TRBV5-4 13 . CASSPEGRETQYF TGTGCCAGCAGCCCGGAAGGGCGAGAGACCCAGTACTTC
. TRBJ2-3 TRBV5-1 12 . CASSSPPDTQYF TGCGCCAGCAGCTCCCCCCCCGATACGCAGTATTTT
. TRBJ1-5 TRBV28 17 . CASSPLSPRQANQPQHF TGTGCCAGCAGTCCACTTTCCCCGCGACAGGCTAATCAGCCCCAGCATTTT
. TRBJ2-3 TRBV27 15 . CASTRLRGYTDTQYF TGTGCCAGCACCCGGCTGCGCGGGTACACAGATACGCAGTATTTT
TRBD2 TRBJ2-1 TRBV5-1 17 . CASSRGTSGATYNEQFF TGCGCCAGCAGCCGGGGGACTAGCGGGGCTACCTACAATGAGCAGTTCTTC
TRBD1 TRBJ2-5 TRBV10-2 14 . CASSERQGTETQYF TGCGCCAGCAGTGAGAGACAGGGGACCGAGACCCAGTACTTC
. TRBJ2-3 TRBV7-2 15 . CASSFGGTPTDTQYF TGTGCCAGCAGCTTTGGGGGGACACCCACAGATACGCAGTATTTT
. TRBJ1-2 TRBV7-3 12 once CASSLDGYGYTF TGTGCCAGCAGCCTGGACGGCTATGGCTACACCTTC
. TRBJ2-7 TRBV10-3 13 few CAISLQASYEQYF TGTGCCATCAGCCTACAGGCCTCCTACGAGCAGTACTTC
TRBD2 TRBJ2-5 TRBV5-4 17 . CASSSPGLAGELETQYF TGTGCCAGCAGTAGCCCCGGACTAGCGGGAGAGTTGGAGACCCAGTACTTC
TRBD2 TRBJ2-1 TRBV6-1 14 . CASSEVVAGAEQFF TGTGCCAGCAGTGAAGTAGTAGCGGGGGCTGAGCAGTTCTTC
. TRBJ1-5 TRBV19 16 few CASSLFKGGINQPQHF TGTGCCAGTAGCCTTTTCAAGGGGGGAATCAACCAGCCCCAGCATTTT
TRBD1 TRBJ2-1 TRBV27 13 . CASSLRQGSSEFF TGTGCCAGCAGTTTGCGACAGGGTTCGTCGGAGTTCTTC